The TCR beta chain described here comes from a study of CD8 T cells in ankylosing spondylitis. Germline V gene data show CDR1 as MGHRA and CDR2 as YSYEKL. This CDR3 has 14 amino acids. Between the trimmed V and J ends, which lost 2 bases and 2 bases, there was a span of 6 bases. TCRdb itself ran the 5' RACE reads through MiXCR, one entry per CDR3 protein. The data contain 500,000 or so distinct CDR3 sequences, less than 6% of them singletons. Study results and limitations: About 8 highly homologous variants made up a TCR beta motif, and this motif appeared characteristic of ankylosing spondylitis blood.

This clonotype has just a few counts. Its antigen remains unidentified. V and J are TRBV4-1 and TRBJ2-2; no clear D gene. Specimen: blood, either unsorted or a sorted T cell fraction (not recorded which). The source of this sequence is a male donor with ankylosing spondylitis. The CDR3 coding sequence is TGCGCCAGCAGCCAAACTATAAACACCGGGGAGCTGTTTTTT. Translated: CASSQTINTGELFF.